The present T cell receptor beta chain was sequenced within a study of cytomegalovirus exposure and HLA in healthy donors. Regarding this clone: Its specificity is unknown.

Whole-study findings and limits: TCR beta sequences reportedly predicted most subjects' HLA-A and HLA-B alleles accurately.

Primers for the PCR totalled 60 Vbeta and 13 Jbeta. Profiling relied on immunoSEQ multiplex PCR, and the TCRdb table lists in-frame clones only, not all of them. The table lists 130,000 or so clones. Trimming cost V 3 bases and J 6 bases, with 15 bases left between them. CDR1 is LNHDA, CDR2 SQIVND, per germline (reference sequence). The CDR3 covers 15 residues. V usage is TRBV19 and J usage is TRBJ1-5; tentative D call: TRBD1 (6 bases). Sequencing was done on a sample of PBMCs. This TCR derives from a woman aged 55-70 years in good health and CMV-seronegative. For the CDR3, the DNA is TGTGCCAGTAGTATCGGGGTTCCAGGGGCTCAGCCCCAGCATTTT. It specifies CASSIGVPGAQPQHF.